The clone carrying this TCR beta chain was detected a few times. Its antigen is undetermined. TCRdb's copy holds only in-frame clones and misses some; the assay was immunoSEQ multiplex PCR. This sample has about 1 million clones; about 75% occur once, and the top ten carry 1.4% to 1.5%. The data belong to a study of shared clonotypes between healthy human individuals. CD45RA-negative memory and CD45RA+ naive subsets were split from the CD4+ cells. This CDR3 region has 18 residues. The V segment lost 4 bases and the J segment 0 bases; nucleotides outside the gene matches: 11. The V gene's germline CDR1 is SGHTA and CDR2 FQGNSA. Broader study findings: Memory subsets generally showed smaller estimated richness than naive subsets did. Clonotypes shared by all four donors outscored non-shared clonotypes in generation probability. Several donors showed sharing of 4.5% to 6% of naive CD4 clonotypes.

The chain recombines TRBV7-2 with TRBJ2-2; TRBD2 agrees at 7 bases. The TCR originated in a man between 18 and 35 years old in good health. The sample taken for sequencing was memory CD4+ T cells sorted from blood. Documented subset: CD45RA-negative fraction. The CDR3, as DNA: TGTGCCAGCAGCTCATCTAGCGGAAGAGGGGCGAACACCGGGGAGCTGTTTTTT. It translates to CASSSSSGRGANTGELFF.